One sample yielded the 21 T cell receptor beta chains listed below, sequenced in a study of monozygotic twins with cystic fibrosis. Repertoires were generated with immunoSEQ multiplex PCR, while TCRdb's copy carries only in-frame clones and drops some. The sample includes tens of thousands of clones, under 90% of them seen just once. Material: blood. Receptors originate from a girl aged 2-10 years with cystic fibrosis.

The CDR3 region is CAWNKEPTYNYGYTF. CDR3 DNA: TGTGCCTGGAATAAGGAGCCCACCTACAACTATGGCTACACCTTC. V usage is TRBV30 and J usage is TRBJ1-2, with D unclear. The CDR3 sequence is 15 residues long. Germline V gene data show CDR1 as GTSNPN and CDR2 as SVGIG (reference sequence). The germline V and J ends were trimmed by 4 bases and 2 bases, with 17 bases remaining between them.

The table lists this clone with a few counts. The CDR3 is CASSFTRTGGELFF. In DNA form, the CDR3 reads TGTGCCAGCAGCTTCACACGGACAGGCGGGGAGCTGTTTTTT. The V gene is TRBV7-6, the J gene TRBJ2-2; TRBD1 matches 7 bases. Trimming removed 3 bases from V and 7 bases from J; junction bases left unmatched: 5. This CDR3 has 14 residues. Germline values: CDR1 SGHVS, CDR2 FNYEAQ.

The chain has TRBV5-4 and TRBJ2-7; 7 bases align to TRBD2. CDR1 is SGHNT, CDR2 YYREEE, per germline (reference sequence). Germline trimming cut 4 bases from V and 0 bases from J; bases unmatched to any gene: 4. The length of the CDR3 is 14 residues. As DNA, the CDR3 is TGTGCCAGCAGCCAAACTAGCGACTCCTACGAGCAGTACTTC. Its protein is CASSQTSDSYEQYF.

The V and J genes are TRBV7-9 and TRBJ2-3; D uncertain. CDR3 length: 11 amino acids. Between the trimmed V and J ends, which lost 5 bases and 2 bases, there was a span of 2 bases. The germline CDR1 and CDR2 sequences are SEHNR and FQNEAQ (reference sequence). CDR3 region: CASSATDTQYF. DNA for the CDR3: TGTGCCAGCAGCGCCACAGATACGCAGTATTTT.

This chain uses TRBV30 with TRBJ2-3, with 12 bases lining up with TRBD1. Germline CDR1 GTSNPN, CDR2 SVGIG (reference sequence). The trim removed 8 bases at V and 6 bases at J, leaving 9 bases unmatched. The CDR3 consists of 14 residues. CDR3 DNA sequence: TGTGCCGGAACCGGGACAGGGGGCATGGATACGCAGTATTTT. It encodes CAGTGTGGMDTQYF.

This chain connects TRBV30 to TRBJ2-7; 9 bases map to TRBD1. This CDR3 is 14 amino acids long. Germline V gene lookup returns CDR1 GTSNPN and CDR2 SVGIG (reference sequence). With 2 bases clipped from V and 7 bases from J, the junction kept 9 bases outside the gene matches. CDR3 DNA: TGTGCCTGGAGTTTAACCGGGACAGGGTATGAGCAGTACTTC. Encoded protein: CAWSLTGTGYEQYF.

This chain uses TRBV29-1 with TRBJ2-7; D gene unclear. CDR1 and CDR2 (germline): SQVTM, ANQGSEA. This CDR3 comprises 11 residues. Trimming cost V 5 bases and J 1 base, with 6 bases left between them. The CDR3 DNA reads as TGCAGCGTTCAGTGGTCCTACGAGCAGTACTTC. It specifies CSVQWSYEQYF.

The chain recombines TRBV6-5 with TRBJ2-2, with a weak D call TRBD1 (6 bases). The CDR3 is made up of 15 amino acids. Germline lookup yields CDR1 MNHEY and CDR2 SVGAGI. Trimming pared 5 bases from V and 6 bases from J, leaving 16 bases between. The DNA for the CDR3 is TGTGCCAGCAGTCCCCTTTTAGAGGGGGCCGGGGAGCTGTTTTTT. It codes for CASSPLLEGAGELFF.

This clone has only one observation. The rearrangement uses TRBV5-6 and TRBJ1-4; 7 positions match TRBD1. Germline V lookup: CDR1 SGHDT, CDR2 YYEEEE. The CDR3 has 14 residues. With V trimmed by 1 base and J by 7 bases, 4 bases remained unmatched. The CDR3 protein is CASSLRGTVEKLFF. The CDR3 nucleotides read TGTGCCAGCAGCTTGCGCGGGACAGTTGAAAAACTGTTTTTT.

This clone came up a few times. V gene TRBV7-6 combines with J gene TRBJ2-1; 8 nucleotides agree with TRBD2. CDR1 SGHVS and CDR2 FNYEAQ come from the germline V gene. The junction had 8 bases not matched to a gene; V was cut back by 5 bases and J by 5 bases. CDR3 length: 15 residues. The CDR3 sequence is CASSSTGGAHNEQFF. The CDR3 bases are TGTGCCAGCAGCAGCACCGGGGGGGCCCACAATGAGCAGTTCTTC.

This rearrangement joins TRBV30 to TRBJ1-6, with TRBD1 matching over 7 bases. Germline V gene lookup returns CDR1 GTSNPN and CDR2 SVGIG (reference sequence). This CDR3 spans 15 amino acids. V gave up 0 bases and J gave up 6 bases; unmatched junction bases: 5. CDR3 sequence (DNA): TGTGCCTGGAGTGTACAGGGACAGTTTAATTCACCCCTCCACTTT. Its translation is CAWSVQGQFNSPLHF.

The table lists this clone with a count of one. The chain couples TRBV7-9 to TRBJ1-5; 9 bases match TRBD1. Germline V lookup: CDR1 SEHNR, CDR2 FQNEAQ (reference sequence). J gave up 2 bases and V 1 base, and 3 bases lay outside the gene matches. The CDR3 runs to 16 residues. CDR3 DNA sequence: TGTGCCAGCAGCTTAGGGGACAGGGATGGCAATCAGCCCCAGCATTTT. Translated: CASSLGDRDGNQPQHF.

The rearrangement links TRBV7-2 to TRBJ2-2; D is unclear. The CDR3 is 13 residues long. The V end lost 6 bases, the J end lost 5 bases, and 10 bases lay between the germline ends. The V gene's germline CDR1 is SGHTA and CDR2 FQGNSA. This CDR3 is CASRYKTTGELFF. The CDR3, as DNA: TGTGCCAGCAGGTATAAAACAACCGGGGAGCTGTTTTTT.

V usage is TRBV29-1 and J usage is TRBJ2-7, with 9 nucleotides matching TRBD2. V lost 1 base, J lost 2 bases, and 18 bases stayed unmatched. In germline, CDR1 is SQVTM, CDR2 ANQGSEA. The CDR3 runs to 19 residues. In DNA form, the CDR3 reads TGCAGCGTTGAAGCTTGGGGGCGATTTAGCGGGGGCCTCACCTACGAGCAGTACTTC. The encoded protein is CSVEAWGRFSGGLTYEQYF.

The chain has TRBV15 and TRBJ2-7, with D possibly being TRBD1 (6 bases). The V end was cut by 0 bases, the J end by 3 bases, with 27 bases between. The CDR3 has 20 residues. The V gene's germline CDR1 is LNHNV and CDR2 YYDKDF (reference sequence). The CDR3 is CATSRDLGDIPVPENYEQYF. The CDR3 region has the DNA TGTGCCACCAGCAGAGATTTAGGGGACATCCCAGTTCCCGAAAACTACGAGCAGTACTTC.

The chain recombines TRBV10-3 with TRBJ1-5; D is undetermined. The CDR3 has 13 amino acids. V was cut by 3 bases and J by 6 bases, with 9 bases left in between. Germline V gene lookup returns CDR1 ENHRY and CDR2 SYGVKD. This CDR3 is CAISDLETQPQHF. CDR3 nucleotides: TGTGCCATCAGTGATTTGGAGACTCAGCCCCAGCATTTT.

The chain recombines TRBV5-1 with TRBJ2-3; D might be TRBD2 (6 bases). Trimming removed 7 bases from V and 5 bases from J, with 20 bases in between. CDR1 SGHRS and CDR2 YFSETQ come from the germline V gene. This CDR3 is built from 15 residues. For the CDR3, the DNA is TGCGCCAGCGCCCCTACCGGGACTCGGATAGATACGCAGTATTTT. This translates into CASAPTGTRIDTQYF.

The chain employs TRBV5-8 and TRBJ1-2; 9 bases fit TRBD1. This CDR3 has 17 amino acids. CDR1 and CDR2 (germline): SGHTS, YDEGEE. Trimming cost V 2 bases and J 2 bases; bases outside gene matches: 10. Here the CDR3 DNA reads TGTGCCAGCAGCTTTTTCGGGCAGGGGACAGGGAACTATGGCTACACCTTC. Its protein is CASSFFGQGTGNYGYTF.

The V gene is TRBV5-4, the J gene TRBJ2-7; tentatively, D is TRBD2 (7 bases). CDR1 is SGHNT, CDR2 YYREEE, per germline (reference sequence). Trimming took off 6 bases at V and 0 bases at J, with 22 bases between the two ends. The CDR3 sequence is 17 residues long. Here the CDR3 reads CASTSGGAGPYSYEQYF. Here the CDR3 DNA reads TGTGCCAGCACCTCTGGGGGGGCAGGGCCCTACTCCTACGAGCAGTACTTC.

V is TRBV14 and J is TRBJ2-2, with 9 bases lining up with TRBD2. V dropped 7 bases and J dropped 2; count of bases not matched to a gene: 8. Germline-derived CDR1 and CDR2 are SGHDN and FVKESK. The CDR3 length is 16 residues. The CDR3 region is CASTPAGGSNTGELFF. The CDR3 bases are TGTGCCAGCACCCCAGCGGGGGGCTCAAACACCGGGGAGCTGTTTTTT. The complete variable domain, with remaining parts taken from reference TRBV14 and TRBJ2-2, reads EAGVTQFPSHSVIEKGQTVTLRCDPISGHDNLYWYRRVMGKEIKFLLHFVKESKQDESGMPNNRFLAERTGGTYSTLKVQPAELEDSGVYFCASTPAGGSNTGELFFGEGSRLTVL.

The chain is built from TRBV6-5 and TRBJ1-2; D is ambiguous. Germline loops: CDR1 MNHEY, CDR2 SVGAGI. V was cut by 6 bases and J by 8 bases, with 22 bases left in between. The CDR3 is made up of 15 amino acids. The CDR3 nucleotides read TGTGCCAGCAGAAACCCGGATAAATCAAATGAGGGCTACACCTTC. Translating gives CASRNPDKSNEGYTF.